The T cell receptor beta chain described here comes from a study of graft-versus-host responses after intestinal transplantation. Study background: Isolated intestinal, liver-intestinal, or multivisceral transplants had been given to the recipients. Study-wide results and caveats: The authors found GvH clones in recipient marrow, some appearing first in ileum or blood. Declines in HvG clones occurring early post-transplant were associated with peak circulating GvH clone levels.

As concerns this clone: Its antigen is not identified.

TCRdb keeps only in-frame clones here, not all; method: immunoSEQ multiplex PCR. This sample has 6,400 or so clones; around 91% occur once, and the top ten carry over 4.5%. The TCR originated in a human patient who received an intestinal transplant, so some T cells may come from the graft donor. Source: PBMCs, taken just under 85 days after transplant.

Written as DNA, the CDR3 is TGTGCCAGCAGTTTGGATAGCTCCTATAATTCACCCCTCCACTTT. The encoded protein is CASSLDSSYNSPLHF. The J gene is TRBJ1-6, the V gene TRBV28; D gene ambiguous. V lost 3 bases and J 0 bases, leaving 6 bases between the germline ends. This CDR3 is 15 amino acids long. Per the germline V gene, CDR1 is MDHEN and CDR2 is SYDVKM. Full variable domain (missing parts from reference TRBV28 and TRBJ1-6): DVKVTQSSRYLVKRTGEKVFLECVQDMDHENMFWYRQDPGLGLRLIYFSYDVKMKEKGDIPEGYSVSREKKERFSLILESASTNQTSMYLCASSLDSSYNSPLHFGNGTRLTVT.